A single T cell receptor beta chain is shown here with its context. The entry originates in a study of blood T cell repertoires in COVID-19. The CDR3 has 15 residues. In germline, CDR1 is LNHDA, CDR2 SQIVND (reference sequence). With V trimmed by 3 bases and J by 4 bases, 6 bases remained unmatched. The assay was immunoSEQ multiplex PCR, and TCRdb's table has in-frame clones only and misses some. The sample holds roughly 480,000 clones, about 88% seen once. V usage is TRBV19 and J usage is TRBJ1-2; TRBD1 matches 9 bases. Sequenced: peripheral blood. This TCR came from a man between 18 and 29 years old with COVID-19, enrolled during active disease. CDR3 sequence: CASSIFTGGTYGYTF. The CDR3 region has the DNA TGTGCCAGTAGTATTTTTACAGGGGGCACCTATGGCTACACCTTC.